What follows is one TCR beta chain and its context. After removal of 6 bases from V and 2 bases from J, the junction contained 7 bases not matched to a gene. Germline CDR1 SNHLY, CDR2 FYNNEI. The CDR3 sequence is 15 residues long. The data belong to a study of blood T cell repertoires in COVID-19. Study-wide background: The United States, Italy and Spain supplied acute and convalescent COVID-19 samples.

Repertoires were generated with immunoSEQ multiplex PCR, while TCRdb's copy carries only in-frame clones and drops some. Among some 300,000 clones listed, about nine tenths were seen once. The sample taken for sequencing was PBMCs or T cells enriched from blood (not recorded which). The sequence was collected from a woman in her forties or fifties who had been exposed to COVID-19. The rearrangement joins TRBV2 to TRBJ1-5; 7 bases align to TRBD1. CDR3 sequence reads: CASSTTGYGNQPQHF. The CDR3 DNA sequence: TGTGCCAGCAGCACGACAGGGTACGGCAATCAGCCCCAGCATTTT.